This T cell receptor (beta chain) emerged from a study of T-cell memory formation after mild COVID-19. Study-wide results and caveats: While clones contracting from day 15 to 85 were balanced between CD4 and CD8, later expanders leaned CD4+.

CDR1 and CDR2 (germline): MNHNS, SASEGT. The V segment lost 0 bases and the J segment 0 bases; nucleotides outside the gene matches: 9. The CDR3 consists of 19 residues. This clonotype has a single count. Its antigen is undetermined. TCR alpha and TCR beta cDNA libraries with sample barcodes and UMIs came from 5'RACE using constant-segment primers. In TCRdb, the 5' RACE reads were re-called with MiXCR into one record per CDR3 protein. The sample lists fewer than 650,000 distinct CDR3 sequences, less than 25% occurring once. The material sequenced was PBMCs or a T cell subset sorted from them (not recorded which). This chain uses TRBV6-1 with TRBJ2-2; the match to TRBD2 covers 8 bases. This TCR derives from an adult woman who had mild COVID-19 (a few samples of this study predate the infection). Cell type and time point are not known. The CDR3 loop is CASSEACSGLGANTGELFF. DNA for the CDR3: TGTGCCAGCAGTGAAGCGTGTTCGGGACTAGGGGCGAACACCGGGGAGCTGTTTTTT.